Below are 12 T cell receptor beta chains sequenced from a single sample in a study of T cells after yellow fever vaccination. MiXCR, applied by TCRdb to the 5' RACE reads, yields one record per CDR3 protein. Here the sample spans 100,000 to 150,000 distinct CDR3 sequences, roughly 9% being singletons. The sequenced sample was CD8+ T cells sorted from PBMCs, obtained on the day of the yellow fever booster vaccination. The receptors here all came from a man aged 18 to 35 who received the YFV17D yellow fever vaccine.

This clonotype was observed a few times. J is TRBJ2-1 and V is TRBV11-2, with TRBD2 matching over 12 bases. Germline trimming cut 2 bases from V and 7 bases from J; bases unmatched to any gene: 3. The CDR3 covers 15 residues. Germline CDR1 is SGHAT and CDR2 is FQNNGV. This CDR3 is CASSLLAGGLNEQFF. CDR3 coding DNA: TGTGCCAGCAGCTTACTAGCGGGGGGGCTTAATGAGCAGTTCTTC.

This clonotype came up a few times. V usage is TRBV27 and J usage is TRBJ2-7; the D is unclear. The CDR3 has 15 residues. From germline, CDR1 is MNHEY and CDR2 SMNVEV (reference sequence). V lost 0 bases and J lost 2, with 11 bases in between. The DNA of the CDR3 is TGTGCCAGCAGTTTATCCCCGGGTACTGCCTACGAGCAGTACTTC. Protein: CASSLSPGTAYEQYF.

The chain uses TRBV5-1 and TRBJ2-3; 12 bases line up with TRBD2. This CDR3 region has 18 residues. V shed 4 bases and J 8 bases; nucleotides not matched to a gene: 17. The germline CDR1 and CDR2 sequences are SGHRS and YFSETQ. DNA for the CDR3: TGCGCCAGCAGCAGGACGGCAGGATCTAGCGGGGGGGCTTTTACGCAGTATTTT. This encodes CASSRTAGSSGGAFTQYF.

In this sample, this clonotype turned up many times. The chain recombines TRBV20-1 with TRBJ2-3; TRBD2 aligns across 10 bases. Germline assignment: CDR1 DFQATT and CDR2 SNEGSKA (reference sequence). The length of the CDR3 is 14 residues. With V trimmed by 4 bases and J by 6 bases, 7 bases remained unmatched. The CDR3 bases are TGCAGTGCTAACCTAGCGGGGGAAAGGGATACGCAGTATTTT. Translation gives CSANLAGERDTQYF.

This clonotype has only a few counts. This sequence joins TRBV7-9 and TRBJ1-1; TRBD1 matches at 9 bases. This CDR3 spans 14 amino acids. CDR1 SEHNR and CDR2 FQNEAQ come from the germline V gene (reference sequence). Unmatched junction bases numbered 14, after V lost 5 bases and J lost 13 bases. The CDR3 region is CASSPRTGEPFFFF. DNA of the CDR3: TGTGCCAGCAGCCCCAGGACAGGGGAGCCGTTCTTTTTCTTT. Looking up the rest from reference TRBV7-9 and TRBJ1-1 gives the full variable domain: DTGVSQNPRHKITKRGQNVTFRCDPISEHNRLYWYRQTLGQGPEFLTYFQNEAQLEKSRLLSDRFSAERPKGSFSTLEIQRTEQGDSAMYLCASSPRTGEPFFFFGQGTRLTVV.

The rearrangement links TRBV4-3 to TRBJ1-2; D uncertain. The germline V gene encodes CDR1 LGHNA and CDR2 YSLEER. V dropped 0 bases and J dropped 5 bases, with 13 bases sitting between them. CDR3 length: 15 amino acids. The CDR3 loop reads CASSQDGKVKYGYTF. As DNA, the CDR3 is TGCGCCAGCAGCCAAGATGGGAAGGTGAAATATGGCTACACCTTC.

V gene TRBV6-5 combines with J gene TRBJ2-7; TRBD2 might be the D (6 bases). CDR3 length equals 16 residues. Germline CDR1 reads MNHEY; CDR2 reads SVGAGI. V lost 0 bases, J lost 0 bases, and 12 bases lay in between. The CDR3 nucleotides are TGTGCCAGCAGTTACTCGAGGTTCGGGAGCTCCTACGAGCAGTACTTC. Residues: CASSYSRFGSSYEQYF.

CDR3 in amino acids: CASSYGRENTEAFF. The CDR3 DNA follows: TGTGCCAGCAGTTACGGCCGCGAGAACACTGAAGCTTTCTTT. The chain couples TRBV6-2 or TRBV6-3 to TRBJ1-1; D not certain. Per germline, CDR1 MNHEY and CDR2 SVGEGT. This CDR3 has 14 amino acids. The V end was cut by 2 bases, the J end by 1 base, with 8 bases between.

The CDR3 loop reads CASSLSRENRGRLETQYF. The CDR3 nucleotides read TGTGCCAGCAGCCTATCCCGGGAGAACAGGGGGCGGCTGGAGACCCAGTACTTC. This sequence joins TRBV6-5 and TRBJ2-5; the match to TRBD1 covers 9 bases. V was pared by 6 bases and J by 5 bases, with 19 bases of the junction left unmatched. Germline lookup yields CDR1 MNHEY and CDR2 SVGAGI. This CDR3 comprises 18 residues.

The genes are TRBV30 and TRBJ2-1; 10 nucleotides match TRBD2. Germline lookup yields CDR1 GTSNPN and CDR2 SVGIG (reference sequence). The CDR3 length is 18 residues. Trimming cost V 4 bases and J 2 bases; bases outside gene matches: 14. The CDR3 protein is CAWISPGRSGGAYNEQFF. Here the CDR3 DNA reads TGTGCCTGGATTTCCCCCGGTAGGAGCGGGGGGGCCTACAATGAGCAGTTCTTC.

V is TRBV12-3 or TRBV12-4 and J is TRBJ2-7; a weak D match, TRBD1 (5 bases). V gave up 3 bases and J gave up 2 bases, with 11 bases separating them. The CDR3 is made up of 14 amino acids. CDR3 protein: CASSFSQGPYEQYF. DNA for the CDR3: TGTGCCAGCAGTTTCTCGCAGGGCCCCTACGAGCAGTACTTC.

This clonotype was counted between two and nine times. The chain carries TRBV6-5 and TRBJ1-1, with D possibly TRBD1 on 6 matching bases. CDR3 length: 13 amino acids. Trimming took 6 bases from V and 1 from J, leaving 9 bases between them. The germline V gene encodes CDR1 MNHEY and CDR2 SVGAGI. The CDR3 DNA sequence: TGTGCCAGCAGGGGGGGGCCGAACACTGAAGCTTTCTTT. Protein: CASRGGPNTEAFF.